This T cell receptor (beta chain) was retrieved from a study of cytomegalovirus exposure and HLA in healthy donors (dated by TCRdb to 2016 to 2017). Background for the entire study: An earlier analysis of some 500 of the donors reported 250 to 350 Gb of sequence data and about 100 million unique TCR beta sequences from 150 million to 200 million T cells. The later analysis used no new phenotypic data to find candidate immune exposures, relying instead on TCR beta sequences and their occurrence across donors. The aim of the study was to test whether cataloging public T cell receptors could identify signatures of past pathogen exposure. To predict cytomegalovirus infection status, the study brought together high-throughput TCR immunosequencing, statistical association of individual TCRs with disease status, and machine learning. A separate validation cohort of 100 to 150 different subjects was used in addition to the 666-subject first cohort. Every repertoire in the discovery cohort had been generated on one and the same sequencing platform. An early release that covered roughly 600 HLA-typed donors contained approximately 300 gigabases of sequencing data and some 87 million unique TCR sequences. A later genetic analysis took genome-wide SNP genotypes for about three fifths of the roughly 700 donors and used that subset as a discovery cohort. Alongside the repertoire data, information on donor age, sex, ethnicity and CMV serostatus was compiled. Typing coverage varied by locus: roughly 620-640 donors for A, B, C, DRB1 and DQB1; about 520 for DQA1; more than 600 for DPA1; around 490 for DPB1. In an earlier analysis of 500 to 650 of the donors, high-throughput TCR beta sequencing was used to judge whether each TCR beta V gene segment behaved as functional or pseudogenic. The study profiled the T cell repertoires of hundreds of subjects by immunosequencing and related them to cytomegalovirus serostatus. Across some 400 genotyped donors of the cohort, an average of about 240,000 unique TCR beta nucleotide sequences per donor were sequenced, and roughly a sixth of those sequences were non-productive. Of the roughly 400 genotyped donors, roughly 80% fell in the genetic ancestry cluster associated with self-reported Caucasian donors. HLA typing included class I and class II loci at four-digit resolution. To study patterns of TCR occurrence, a later analysis re-analyzed previously published TCR beta repertoires from around 670 donors and added high-resolution HLA genotyping. A handful of DR-DQ haplotypes were handled as single units for association and clustering because linkage in the cohort was strong. Here is what the overall study found, with its caveats: The authors suggested that the approach could potentially be generalized to other disease states and immunological phenotypes. In a later analysis, the rate of TCR association differed among HLA loci, with DRB1 alleles having the most associated TCRs and HLA-C alleles having the fewest. A later analysis associated some 17,000 TCR beta sequences with specific HLA alleles at a false discovery rate of 0.05. In an earlier analysis of approximately 590 of the donors, most TCR beta V segments were observed in productive rearrangements about 87% or about 30% of the time, broadly matching IMGT annotations. Sequencing depth was assumed to be roughly uniform across donors in the presence/absence analyses, though that assumption may not hold. According to a later genetic analysis, donors in an Asian-associated ancestry cluster had fewer N-insertions in productive TCRs than the approximately 630-donor mean. Strong co-occurrence of HLA alleles, especially DR and DQ, made assigning TCR associations to individual alleles difficult. The classifier was reported to diagnose cytomegalovirus status with high specificity and sensitivity in both the original and validation cohorts. The study gave a list of 150 to 200 TCR beta chains associated with cytomegalovirus. A further reported finding was that TCR beta sequences accurately predicted the HLA-A and HLA-B alleles for most subjects in the first cohort. Because the 87-base-pair reads could not distinguish some IMGT-functional V segments, including TRBV6-2 and TRBV6-3, those segments were excluded. A later genetic analysis associated a missense DCLRE1C variant with V-gene and J-gene trimming of TCR beta chains, and an independent cohort replicated the association. For the cohort, immune exposure information was limited to CMV serostatus. In vitro tests confirmed that a few of the cytomegalovirus-associated TCR beta chains recognize cytomegalovirus antigens. According to a later analysis, parvovirus B19, influenza, CMV and Epstein-Barr virus appeared linked to several top co-occurrence clusters. While some public TCRs were present in many individuals, most TCR sequences turned up only very rarely across donors. The earlier analysis of some 560 of the donors excluded around 17 rarely observed V segments, including chromosome 9 orphons, because counts were too low. Because HLA typing was missing for some donors at each locus, association tests included only the typed subset. According to a later analysis, most CMV-associated TCR beta chains appeared to be HLA-restricted, and the HLA associations seemed to be driven largely by CMV exposure. A group of highly shared sequence variants was considered likely to be a technical artifact of the sequencing pipeline. In a later analysis, HLA-associated TCR beta chains were found to be more clonally expanded and to have lower generation probabilities than equally common non-associated chains. Only TCR beta chains were sequenced in this cohort, and the absence of alpha or paired-chain data limited detectable features. Correlated functional status among segregating V segments might reflect linkage disequilibrium, but an unknown experimental factor could not be ruled out.

Library preparation employed the immunoSEQ multiplex PCR assay. For the multiplex PCR, a mixture combining 60 forward primers for TCR Vbeta segments and 13 reverse primers for TCR Jbeta segments was used. Amplification of the CDR3 region of rearranged TCR beta genes was performed with a multiplex PCR assay on genomic DNA. Amplified TCR beta libraries were sequenced as 87-base-pair reads on the Illumina HiSeq System. Per the authors' processing: A later analysis tallied around 82 million unique TCR beta chains across the 700 or so repertoires, and approximately 12 million of those chains were shared by two or more donors. To remove PCR and sequencing errors, raw reads were error-corrected and collapsed into unique sequences using a nearest-neighbor algorithm that merged closely related sequences. Alignment of CDR3 sequences to IMGT reference sequences was used to assign V, D and J gene segments. For a sequence to be retained, a match of at least six nucleotides was required to both a V gene segment and a J gene segment. Rearrangements were called productive when the CDR3 lacked stop codons and stayed in frame with V and J; all others were non-productive. Following IMGT convention, CDR3 was defined as the stretch from the second conserved V-encoded cysteine up to the conserved J-encoded phenylalanine. In an earlier analysis of 587 of the donors, sequences lacking an unambiguous match to a single V gene segment were excluded. An earlier analysis of a few hundred of the donors classified V segments as functional when productive rearrangements were above 56.7% and as segregating when the standard deviation between donors was above 5%. A statistical classification framework was built for diagnosing cytomegalovirus status from the catalog of TCR beta chain sequences. V and J gene assignment, in a later analysis, came from comparing TCR nucleotide sequences with IMGT/GENE-DB human TR gene sequences. The TCRdist pipeline was used in a later analysis to assign CDR3 sequences and most-parsimonious VDJ recombination scenarios. A later analysis defined each TCR beta chain by its CDR3 amino acid sequence plus V-gene family, and excluded reads lacking a unique V-gene family. In a later analysis, 500 to 650 highly shared, low-generation-probability nucleotide sequences were removed to address suspected cross-contamination and a sequencing artifact. In a later analysis, a clonal expansion index for each public chain was calculated from normalized within-repertoire ranks of inferred template counts. A later analysis computed generation probabilities with a VDJ recombination model fitted to out-of-frame rearrangements, and checked the results against IGoR. A later analysis scored TCR-TCR, TCR-HLA and TCR-CMV co-occurrence with hypergeometric tests, applying a repertoire-size bias correction to TCR pairs. In a later analysis, false discovery rates were estimated by permuting HLA or CMV assignments 20 times. A later analysis grouped co-occurring TCRs with DBSCAN, adding TCRdist sequence similarity when clustering within HLA-allele-positive subsets. For co-occurrence clustering, repertoires with fewer than 30,000 or more than 120,000 public chains were excluded, along with four or five repertoires with anomalous nucleotide sharing. In TCRdb, the immuneACCESS table is reduced to in-frame sequences with V and J assigned. These tables do not hold every clone; where another copy was compared, an unresolved V gene accounts for under half, and the others remain unexplained. From that table come the V and J calls and clone size; the DNA was used to work out D and trimming. For this sample the table gives approximately 200,000 clones, of which around 83% were detected only once. 6.5% of the sample is in the top ten clones.

About this clone itself: Its target antigen remains unknown. Base-call qualities are not available, and no considerably larger clone is one nucleotide away.

The cohort was made up of roughly 670 healthy bone marrow donors. At the time of sampling, all cohort members were nominally healthy, though unrecorded immune exposures were likely present. The donor was CMV seropositive and belonged to the group of about 290 seropositive cohort members. Each donor provided a peripheral blood sample, and peripheral blood mononuclear cells were used for TCR beta sequencing. Genomic DNA extraction from the blood cell samples was performed with the Qiagen DNeasy Blood Extraction Kit. Relative to germline, V is 6 bases shorter and J is 5 bases shorter, with 20 bases between their ends. The germline V gene sets CDR1 to MDHEN and CDR2 to SYDVKM. There are 17 amino acids in the CDR3, from cysteine to phenylalanine inclusive. The retained sequence is limited to the CDR3, 51 bases, with the frame set at the first base.

Sequenced sample: PBMCs. The receptor was isolated from a woman aged 45-65 years in good health and CMV-seropositive. The chain is made from TRBV28 and TRBJ1-6; the D gene is not confidently resolved. The encoded CDR3 is CASSLQARNPNNSPLHF. Here is the DNA: TGTGCCAGCAGCCTGCAGGCTCGCAATCCCAATAATTCACCCCTCCACTTT.